The next 28 T cell receptor beta chains were all read from a single sample in a study of cytomegalovirus exposure and HLA in healthy donors (dated by TCRdb to between 2016 and 2019). Libraries were constructed by the immunoSEQ multiplex PCR assay. TCRdb retrieved this table from immuneACCESS and kept in-frame rearrangements only. Not all clones are present; in checked studies, unresolved V genes account for under half, and no reason is known for the remainder. The sample includes 250,000 or so clones, with approximately 84% observed a single time. 9.5% to 15% of the sample comes from the top ten. Input material: PBMCs. These receptors were collected from a man aged 18-30 years in good health and CMV-seropositive.

As concerns this clone: Mismatch with germline at one junction end may stem from a read error. The CDR3 coding sequence is TGTGCCAGCAGTTATGACAGCCAAGAGGCCCAGTACTTC. Its translation is CASSYDSQEAQYF. The chain uses TRBV5-4 and TRBJ2-5; D is perhaps TRBD1 (5 bases). The CDR3 is 13 amino acids. Looked up from germline, CDR1 is SGHNT and CDR2 is YYREEE (reference sequence).

This chain uses TRBV29-1 with TRBJ2-7, with TRBD1 matching 9 bases. Unmatched junction bases numbered 12, after V lost 6 bases and J lost 3 bases. The CDR3 length is 15 residues. The germline CDR1 and CDR2 sequences are SQVTM and ANQGSEA. CDR3 region: CSVRLTGGQLYEQYF. CDR3 DNA: TGCAGCGTCCGACTTACAGGGGGCCAGCTCTACGAGCAGTACTTC.

The chain employs TRBV29-1 and TRBJ2-7; D remains unclear. The CDR3 is 11 residues long. The V end was cut by 5 bases, the J end by 7 bases, with 12 bases between. Germline V gene data show CDR1 as SQVTM and CDR2 as ANQGSEA. CDR3 in DNA: TGCAGCGTTACCAACCCCGAGGAGCAGTACTTC. Amino acids: CSVTNPEEQYF.

This chain uses TRBV7-9 with TRBJ2-1; D unresolved. Looked up from germline, CDR1 is SEHNR and CDR2 is FQNEAQ (reference sequence). The CDR3 loop spans 11 amino acids. V was clipped by 1 base and J by 13 bases, with 8 bases between them. CDR3: CASSLGGVQFF. CDR3 DNA: TGTGCCAGCAGCTTAGGAGGAGTCCAGTTCTTC.

V and J are TRBV5-4 and TRBJ2-3; 14 bases fit TRBD2. The CDR3 spans 16 residues. With V trimmed by 4 bases and J by 6 bases, 7 bases remained unmatched. Germline-derived CDR1 and CDR2 are SGHNT and YYREEE (reference sequence). The CDR3, as DNA: TGTGCCAGCAGCGCGGGACTAGCGGGAGCAATGGATACGCAGTATTTT. This gives the protein CASSAGLAGAMDTQYF.

J is TRBJ2-5 and V is TRBV2; D ambiguous. V lost 4 bases and J lost 5, with 11 bases in between. The CDR3 is 13 residues long. CDR1 is SNHLY and CDR2 is FYNNEI in the germline V gene. CDR3 bases: TGTGCCAGCAGTGTCGTACACGGGGAGACCCAGTACTTC. Translating gives CASSVVHGETQYF. Full variable domain (rest looked up from reference TRBV2 and TRBJ2-5): EPEVTQTPSHQVTQMGQEVILRCVPISNHLYFYWYRQILGQKVEFLVSFYNNEISEKSEIFDDQFSVERPDGSNFTLKIRSTKLEDSAMYFCASSVVHGETQYFGPGTRLLVL.

This sequence joins TRBV10-3 and TRBJ2-7, with 12 positions matching TRBD1. CDR3 size: 13 residues. V shed 10 bases, J shed 5 bases, and the junction held 6 bases outside the gene matches. Germline V gene data show CDR1 as ENHRY and CDR2 as SYGVKD. Written as DNA, the CDR3 is TGTGCCACCAGCGGGACAGGGGGCCACGAGCAGTACTTC. Translated: CATSGTGGHEQYF.

In this sample, this clone turned up once. The rearrangement links TRBV7-2 to TRBJ2-7; a possible D gene is TRBD1 (5 bases). The CDR3 has 14 residues. V dropped 0 bases and J dropped 2 bases, with 8 bases sitting between them. Per the germline V gene, CDR1 is SGHTA and CDR2 is FQGNSA. In nucleotides, the CDR3 is TGTGCCAGCAGCTTAGCAGACAGTACCTACGAGCAGTACTTC. Translating it yields CASSLADSTYEQYF.

This chain links TRBV6-4 with TRBJ2-7; TRBD1 aligns across 9 bases. With V trimmed by 2 bases and J by 3 bases, 11 bases remained unmatched. The CDR3 consists of 17 residues. CDR1 MRHNA and CDR2 SNTAGT come from the germline V gene. The CDR3: CASSDGVGTGIFYEQYF. CDR3 nucleotide sequence: TGTGCCAGCAGTGACGGAGTGGGGACAGGGATCTTCTACGAGCAGTACTTC.

The chain has TRBV7-9 and TRBJ1-2; 7 bases align to TRBD1. The CDR3 is 15 amino acids. Germline V gene data show CDR1 as SEHNR and CDR2 as FQNEAQ (reference sequence). Losses at the gene ends were 4 bases for V and 4 bases for J; bases not matched to a gene: 9. Written as DNA, the CDR3 is TGTGCCAGCAGCTGGGGGACAGTCGATACCTATGGCTACACCTTC. Amino acid sequence: CASSWGTVDTYGYTF.

V is TRBV29-1 and J is TRBJ2-2; 11 positions agree with TRBD2. CDR3 length equals 13 residues. With 0 bases clipped from V and 12 bases from J, the junction kept 3 bases outside the gene matches. Germline lookup yields CDR1 SQVTM and CDR2 ANQGSEA. The CDR3 DNA is TGCAGCGTTGAAGAACTAGCGGGAGACCAGCTGTTTTTT. It translates to CSVEELAGDQLFF.

The chain couples TRBV9 to TRBJ1-2; possibly TRBD1 for D (5 bases). V lost 0 bases, J lost 7 bases, and 13 bases lay in between. CDR1 and CDR2 (germline): SGDLS, YYNGEE. The length of the CDR3 is 14 residues. The CDR3 loop reads CASSVGERGGGYTF. The CDR3 region has the DNA TGTGCCAGCAGCGTAGGAGAAAGGGGTGGTGGCTACACCTTC.

This clone appeared once. The rearrangement joins TRBV2 to TRBJ1-1; the D is unclear. The CDR3 totals 13 residues. Germline lookup yields CDR1 SNHLY and CDR2 FYNNEI. V was trimmed by 6 bases and J by 1 base, leaving 9 bases between them. DNA of the CDR3: TGTGCCAGCAGGGTAGAGACGAACACTGAAGCTTTCTTT. Protein: CASRVETNTEAFF.

V usage is TRBV11-3 and J usage is TRBJ2-7; 8 bases agree with TRBD2. This CDR3 has 14 residues. In germline, CDR1 is SGHNT, CDR2 YENEEA. Trimming took 0 bases from V and 5 from J; bases not matched to a gene: 3. CDR3: CASSLEGTRDEQYF. In nucleotides, the CDR3 is TGTGCCAGCAGCTTAGAGGGGACTAGGGACGAGCAGTACTTC. Variable domain in full (rest from reference TRBV11-3 and TRBJ2-7): EAGVVQSPRYKIIEKKQPVAFWCNPISGHNTLYWYLQNLGQGPELLIRYENEEAVDDSQLPKDRFSAERLKGVDSTLKIQPAELGDSAVYLCASSLEGTRDEQYFGPGTRLTVT.

As for this clone: Distinct nucleotide sequences in the sample also encode this CDR3. The V gene is TRBV27, the J gene TRBJ2-5, with D unresolved. CDR1 and CDR2 (germline): MNHEY, SMNVEV (reference sequence). CDR3 size: 14 residues. Between the trimmed V and J ends, which lost 3 bases and 1 base, there was a span of 9 bases. The CDR3 protein is CASSLEGPQETQYF. The CDR3 DNA sequence: TGTGCCAGCAGTTTGGAAGGCCCCCAAGAGACCCAGTACTTC.

This sequence joins TRBV18 and TRBJ1-4; D not resolved. Trimming removed 6 bases from V and 7 bases from J, with 12 bases in between. CDR3 length: 13 residues. Germline V gene lookup returns CDR1 KGHSH and CDR2 LQKENI. CDR3 sequence: CASSGTDLEKLFF. In DNA form, the CDR3 reads TGTGCCAGCTCTGGCACGGACCTTGAAAAACTGTTTTTT.

This chain connects TRBV27 to TRBJ2-2; D call uncertain. V lost 5 bases, J lost 0 bases, and 4 bases lay in between. The CDR3 covers 13 residues. Germline V CDR1 and CDR2: MNHEY, SMNVEV (reference sequence). The CDR3 nucleotides read TGTGCCAGCAGTAACCCGAACACCGGGGAGCTGTTTTTT. It yields the protein CASSNPNTGELFF.

This chain connects TRBV30 to TRBJ1-1; 7 positions match TRBD1. The CDR3 spans 16 residues. V was pared by 1 base and J by 4 bases, with 12 bases of the junction left unmatched. CDR1 is GTSNPN and CDR2 is SVGIG in the germline V gene (reference sequence). The CDR3 here is CAWSGGGAKGATEAFF. The CDR3 DNA reads as TGTGCCTGGAGTGGAGGTGGGGCCAAGGGGGCCACTGAAGCTTTCTTT.

V gene TRBV5-1 combines with J gene TRBJ2-1; tentatively, D is TRBD1 or TRBD2 (5 bases each). Germline V lookup: CDR1 SGHRS, CDR2 YFSETQ. CDR3 length: 14 amino acids. V was shortened by 1 base and J by 8 bases, with 13 bases between the two germline ends. The CDR3 sequence is CASSLQGVSDEQFF. The CDR3 region has the DNA TGCGCCAGCAGCTTGCAGGGAGTAAGCGATGAGCAGTTCTTC.

This clone was seen a few times. V is TRBV7-8 and J is TRBJ1-2; no reliable D call. The CDR3 extends over 14 amino acids. Germline CDR1 SGHVS, CDR2 FQNEAQ. Trimming shortened V by 3 bases and J by 2 bases, and 10 bases separated the two germline ends. The CDR3 reads CASSLGMINYGYTF. Here the CDR3 DNA reads TGTGCCAGCAGCTTGGGGATGATAAACTATGGCTACACCTTC.

In nucleotides, the CDR3 is TGTGCCAGCAGCTCGGGACTAGCGGGAGGGCCGAAGTACTTC. Translated, it gives CASSSGLAGGPKYF. V and J are TRBV13 and TRBJ2-7; TRBD2 matches 16 bases. Germline CDR1 is PRHDT and CDR2 is FYEKMQ (reference sequence). V was pared by 4 bases and J by 11 bases, with 5 bases of the junction left unmatched. CDR3 length: 14 amino acids.

J is TRBJ2-7 and V is TRBV2; 13 nucleotides line up with TRBD2. Germline-derived CDR1 and CDR2 are SNHLY and FYNNEI. This CDR3 has 15 amino acids. The V gene end was trimmed by 5 bases and the J gene end by 4 bases; junction bases not matched to a gene: 5. CDR3 region: CASSRTSGSIYEQYF. The CDR3 region has the DNA TGTGCCAGCAGTCGGACTAGCGGGAGTATTTACGAGCAGTACTTC. The variable domain in full, completed from reference TRBV2 and TRBJ2-7, reads EPEVTQTPSHQVTQMGQEVILRCVPISNHLYFYWYRQILGQKVEFLVSFYNNEISEKSEIFDDQFSVERPDGSNFTLKIRSTKLEDSAMYFCASSRTSGSIYEQYFGPGTRLTVT.

J is TRBJ1-1 and V is TRBV5-1; D remains ambiguous. Per the germline V gene, CDR1 is SGHRS and CDR2 is YFSETQ. V was cut by 3 bases and J by 1 base, with 13 bases left in between. The CDR3 runs to 15 residues. The CDR3 is CASSWWADQNTEAFF. The CDR3 nucleotides read TGCGCCAGCAGCTGGTGGGCAGACCAGAACACTGAAGCTTTCTTT.

This chain uses TRBV30 with TRBJ1-2, with unresolved D. Germline values: CDR1 GTSNPN, CDR2 SVGIG (reference sequence). Trimming took 2 bases from V and 2 from J, leaving 9 bases between them. This CDR3 comprises 13 residues. The CDR3 sequence is CAWSSSGNYGYTF. The DNA of the CDR3 is TGTGCCTGGAGTTCCAGCGGAAACTATGGCTACACCTTC.

Concerning this clone itself: This sample also contains other DNA sequences that code for the same CDR3. The rearrangement links TRBV9 to TRBJ2-7, with 8 bases identical to TRBD2. There are 13 residues in the CDR3. V dropped 3 bases and J dropped 3; count of bases not matched to a gene: 2. The V gene's germline CDR1 is SGDLS and CDR2 YYNGEE. The CDR3 DNA is TGTGCCAGCAGCGGCACTAGCGGCTACGAGCAGTACTTC. This sequence encodes CASSGTSGYEQYF.

The chain combines TRBV2 with TRBJ2-7; D is unresolved. Germline V gives CDR1 SNHLY, CDR2 FYNNEI. Trimming stripped 6 bases from V and 4 bases from J, with 19 bases between. The CDR3 covers 15 residues. CDR3 nucleotides: TGTGCCAGCAGCGACCCTCCCTCAATCGGTTACGAGCAGTACTTC. It yields the protein CASSDPPSIGYEQYF.

The CDR3 loop reads CASSLGLQDEAFF. CDR3 coding DNA: TGTGCCAGCAGCTTAGGGCTACAGGATGAAGCTTTCTTT. The chain uses TRBV7-6 and TRBJ1-1; D is possibly TRBD1 (5 bases). Germline-derived CDR1 and CDR2 are SGHVS and FNYEAQ. V dropped 1 base and J dropped 7 bases, with 10 bases sitting between them. This CDR3 has 13 residues.

The genes are TRBV5-1 and TRBJ1-1, with D perhaps matching TRBD1 (5 bases). V lost 1 base, J lost 5 bases, and 12 bases lay in between. Germline CDR1 reads SGHRS; CDR2 reads YFSETQ. CDR3 size: 14 residues. The CDR3 loop reads CASSLQVGATEAFF. The CDR3 nucleotides are TGCGCCAGCAGCTTGCAGGTAGGGGCGACTGAAGCTTTCTTT.